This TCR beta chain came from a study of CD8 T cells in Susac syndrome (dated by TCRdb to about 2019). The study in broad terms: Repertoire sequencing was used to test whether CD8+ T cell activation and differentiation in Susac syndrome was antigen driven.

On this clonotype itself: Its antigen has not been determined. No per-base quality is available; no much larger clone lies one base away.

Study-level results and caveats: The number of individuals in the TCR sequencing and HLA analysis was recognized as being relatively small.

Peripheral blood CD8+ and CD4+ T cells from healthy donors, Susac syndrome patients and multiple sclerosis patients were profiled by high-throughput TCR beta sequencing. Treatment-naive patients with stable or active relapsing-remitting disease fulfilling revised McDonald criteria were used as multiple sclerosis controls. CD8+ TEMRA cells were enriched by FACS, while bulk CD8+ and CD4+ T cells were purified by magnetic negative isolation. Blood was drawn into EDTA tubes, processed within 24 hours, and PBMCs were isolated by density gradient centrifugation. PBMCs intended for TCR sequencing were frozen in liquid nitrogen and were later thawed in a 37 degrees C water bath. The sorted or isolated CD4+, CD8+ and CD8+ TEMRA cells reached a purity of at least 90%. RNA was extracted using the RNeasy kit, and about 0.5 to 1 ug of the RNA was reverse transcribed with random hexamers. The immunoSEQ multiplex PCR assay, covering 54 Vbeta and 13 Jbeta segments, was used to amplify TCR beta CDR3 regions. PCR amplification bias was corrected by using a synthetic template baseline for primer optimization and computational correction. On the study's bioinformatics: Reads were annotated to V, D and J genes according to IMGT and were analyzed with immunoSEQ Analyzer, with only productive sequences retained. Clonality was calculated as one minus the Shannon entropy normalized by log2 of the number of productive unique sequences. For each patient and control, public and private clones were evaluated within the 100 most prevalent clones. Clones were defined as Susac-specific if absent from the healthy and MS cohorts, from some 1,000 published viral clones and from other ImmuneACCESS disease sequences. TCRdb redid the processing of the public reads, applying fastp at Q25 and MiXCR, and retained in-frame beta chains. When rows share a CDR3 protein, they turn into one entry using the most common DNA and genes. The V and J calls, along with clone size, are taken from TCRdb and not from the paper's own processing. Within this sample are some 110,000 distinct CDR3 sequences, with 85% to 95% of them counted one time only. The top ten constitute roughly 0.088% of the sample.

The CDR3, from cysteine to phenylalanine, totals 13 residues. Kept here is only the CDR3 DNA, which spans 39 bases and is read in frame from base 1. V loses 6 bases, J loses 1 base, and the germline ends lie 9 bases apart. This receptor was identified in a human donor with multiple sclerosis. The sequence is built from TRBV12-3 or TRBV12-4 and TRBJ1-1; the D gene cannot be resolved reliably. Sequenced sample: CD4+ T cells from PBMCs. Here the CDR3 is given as CASRPRENTEAFF. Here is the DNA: TGTGCCAGCAGACCAAGGGAGAACACTGAAGCTTTCTTT.